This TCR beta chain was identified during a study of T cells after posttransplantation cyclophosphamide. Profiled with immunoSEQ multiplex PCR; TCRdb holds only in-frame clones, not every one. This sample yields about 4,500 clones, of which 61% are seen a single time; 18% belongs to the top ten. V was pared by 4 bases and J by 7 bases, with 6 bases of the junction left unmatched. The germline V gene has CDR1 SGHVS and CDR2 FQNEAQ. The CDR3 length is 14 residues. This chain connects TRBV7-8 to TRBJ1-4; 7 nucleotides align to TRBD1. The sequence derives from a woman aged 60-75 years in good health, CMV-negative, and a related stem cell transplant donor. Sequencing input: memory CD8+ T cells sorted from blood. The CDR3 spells CASSSQGISEKLFF. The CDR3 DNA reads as TGTGCCAGCAGCTCACAGGGGATAAGTGAAAAACTGTTTTTT.